This is a list of T cell receptor beta chains from one sample in a study of T cells in Graves' hyperthyroidism and ophthalmopathy. TCRdb analysed the multiplex PCR reads with MiXCR anew, one entry per CDR3 protein. Among about 590,000 distinct CDR3 sequences listed, 12% to 15% were seen once. The sample comprised blood. These receptor sequences come from a woman aged 18-30 years with Graves' ophthalmopathy. CDR3s include the opening cysteine and the closing phenylalanine or tryptophan. A D gene is named only where the DNA matches it firmly. Some rows mark clone size as missing; the rest say once, few, many or name a class of expanded clone.

>TRBD1|TRBJ1-1|TRBV7-3|.
CASSLGGTGGIAFF
TGTGCCAGCAGCTTGGGAGGGACAGGGGGTATCGCTTTCTTT
>.|TRBJ2-1|TRBV12-3/TRBV12-4|few
CASSLSPRGDEQFF
TGTGCCAGCAGTTTAAGCCCCAGGGGGGATGAGCAGTTCTTC
>TRBD2|TRBJ2-7|TRBV27|many
CASSFLAGEQYF
TGTGCCAGCAGTTTTCTAGCGGGAGAGCAGTACTTC
>.|TRBJ1-6|TRBV7-2|few
CASSRGQINSPLHF
TGTGCCAGCAGCCGAGGACAGATTAATTCACCCCTCCACTTT
>.|TRBJ1-2|TRBV12-3/TRBV12-4|few
CASSFETAYGYTF
TGTGCCAGCAGTTTCGAGACAGCCTATGGCTACACCTTC
>.|TRBJ2-3|TRBV11-3|many
CASSPGLGGDTQYF
TGTGCCAGCAGCCCCGGACTAGGGGGAGATACGCAGTATTTT
>.|TRBJ1-6|TRBV11-2|few
CASSSLVAANSPLHF
TGTGCCAGCAGCTCTCTGGTGGCGGCAAATTCACCCCTCCACTTT
>TRBD1|TRBJ1-2|TRBV2|many
CASSAREGGASRSGYTF
TGTGCCAGCAGCGCCAGGGAAGGGGGCGCGTCAAGGAGTGGCTACACCTTC
>TRBD1|TRBJ1-1|TRBV28|many
CATKEGGQGAEAFF
TGTGCCACCAAAGAGGGGGGACAGGGCGCTGAAGCTTTCTTT
>.|TRBJ1-6|TRBV6-1|few
CASGAGTLYNSPLHF
TGTGCCTCCGGGGCCGGAACCCTCTATAATTCACCCCTCCACTTT
>TRBD1|TRBJ2-3|TRBV7-2|once
CASSSRDRGLEDTQYF
TGTGCCAGCAGCTCCCGGGACAGGGGGCTGGAAGATACGCAGTATTTT
>.|TRBJ2-7|TRBV4-2|few
CASSQDFTGSASYEQYF
TGTGCCAGCAGCCAAGATTTCACCGGGTCCGCCTCCTACGAGCAGTACTTC
>TRBD1|TRBJ1-3|TRBV7-2|few
CASSLAPQGARLYGNTIYF
TGTGCCAGCAGCTTAGCGCCACAGGGGGCGCGTCTTTATGGAAACACCATATATTTT
>.|TRBJ1-2|TRBV30|many
CAWSVLGGEGGYTF
TGTGCCTGGAGTGTACTTGGGGGGGAGGGTGGCTACACCTTC